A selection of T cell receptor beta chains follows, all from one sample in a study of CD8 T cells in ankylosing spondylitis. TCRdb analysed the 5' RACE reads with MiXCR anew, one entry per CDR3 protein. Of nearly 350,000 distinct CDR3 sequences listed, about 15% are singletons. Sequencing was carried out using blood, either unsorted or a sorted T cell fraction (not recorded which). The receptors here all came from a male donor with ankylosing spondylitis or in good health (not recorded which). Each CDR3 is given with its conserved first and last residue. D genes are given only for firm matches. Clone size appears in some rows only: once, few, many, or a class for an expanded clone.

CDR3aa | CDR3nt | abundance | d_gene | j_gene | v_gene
CASSQAAGGAQETQYF | TGCGCCAGCAGCCAAGCGGCGGGAGGGGCCCAGGAGACCCAGTACTTC | few | TRBD2 | TRBJ2-5 | TRBV4-1
CASSFHPMGTEAFF | TGTGCCAGCAGCTTCCACCCGATGGGCACTGAAGCTTTCTTT | few | - | TRBJ1-1 | TRBV7-8
CSAHGSMPYEQYF | TGCAGTGCCCACGGTTCCATGCCCTACGAGCAGTACTTC | few | - | TRBJ2-7 | TRBV20-1
CASVTSGLYQETQYF | TGTGCCAGTGTGACTAGCGGGTTATACCAAGAGACCCAGTACTTC | - | TRBD2 | TRBJ2-5 | TRBV12-3/TRBV12-4
CSAALGASSRNEQFF | TGCAGTGCTGCACTCGGGGCGAGTAGTCGGAATGAGCAGTTCTTC | - | - | TRBJ2-1 | TRBV20-1
CASSLSGGGSPLHF | TGTGCCAGCAGTCTGTCGGGGGGAGGATCACCCCTCCACTTT | few | - | TRBJ1-6 | TRBV9
CASSTRTSGGGNEQFF | TGTGCCAGCAGCACCAGGACTAGCGGGGGGGGGAATGAGCAGTTCTTC | - | TRBD2 | TRBJ2-1 | TRBV3-1
CSVSGTPETQYF | TGCAGCGTCTCCGGGACTCCCGAGACCCAGTACTTC | few | - | TRBJ2-5 | TRBV29-1
CAIGTSGSGITGELFF | TGTGCCATCGGGACTAGCGGGAGTGGTATTACCGGGGAGCTGTTTTTT | - | TRBD2 | TRBJ2-2 | TRBV12-3/TRBV12-4
CASSLGTGDVVQYF | TGTGCCAGCAGCTTAGGGACAGGGGACGTCGTTCAGTACTTC | few | TRBD1 | TRBJ2-4 | TRBV7-9
CASSLGLADRTDTQYF | TGCGCCAGCAGCTTGGGACTAGCGGATCGCACAGATACGCAGTATTTT | few | TRBD2 | TRBJ2-3 | TRBV5-1
CASSEVSGELFF | TGCGCCAGCAGTGAGGTATCCGGGGAGCTGTTTTTT | - | - | TRBJ2-2 | TRBV10-2
CASSFDRGVAGELFF | TGCGCCAGCAGCTTCGACCGGGGGGTTGCCGGGGAGCTGTTTTTT | - | TRBD2 | TRBJ2-2 | TRBV5-1
CATSRASTDTQYF | TGTGCCACCAGCAGAGCTAGCACAGATACGCAGTATTTT | - | - | TRBJ2-3 | TRBV15
CASSTGLTNEKLFF | TGTGCCAGCAGTACAGGACTAACTAATGAAAAACTGTTTTTT | many | - | TRBJ1-4 | TRBV12-3/TRBV12-4
CGGRGRGNEQFF | TGTGGGGGCCGCGGGAGGGGGAATGAGCAGTTCTTC | many | TRBD2 | TRBJ2-1 | TRBV30
CASTPSAGDSEKLFF | TGTGCCAGCACCCCTTCAGCGGGGGACAGCGAAAAACTGTTTTTT | - | TRBD1 | TRBJ1-4 | TRBV7-9
CASSPGTGATGEQYF | TGTGCCAGCAGCCCCGGGACAGGGGCAACGGGCGAGCAGTACTTC | - | TRBD1 | TRBJ2-7 | TRBV7-9
CASSPTGGAYNEQFF | TGTGCCAGCAGCCCTACAGGGGGCGCCTACAATGAGCAGTTCTTC | - | TRBD1 | TRBJ2-1 | TRBV7-2
CASSGTSGNTGELFF | TGTGCCAGCAGTGGGACTAGCGGTAACACCGGGGAGCTGTTTTTT | - | TRBD2 | TRBJ2-2 | TRBV2
CASSYSGTGARAFF | TGTGCCAGCAGTTACTCGGGGACAGGGGCTCGCGCTTTCTTT | few | TRBD1 | TRBJ1-1 | TRBV6-5
CASRLAGGHYNEQFF | TGTGCCAGCAGATTAGCGGGGGGCCACTACAATGAGCAGTTCTTC | many | TRBD2 | TRBJ2-1 | TRBV7-9
CATGQETQYF | TGTGCCACCGGCCAAGAGACCCAGTACTTC | - | - | TRBJ2-5 | TRBV3-1
CASSHGTGTNYGYTF | TGTGCCAGCAGCCATGGGACAGGGACCAACTATGGCTACACCTTC | - | TRBD1 | TRBJ1-2 | TRBV5-4
CSVGFAYEQYF | TGCAGCGTTGGGTTTGCCTACGAGCAGTACTTC | few | - | TRBJ2-7 | TRBV29-1
CASSLVDTQYF | TGTGCCAGCAGTTTAGTAGATACGCAGTATTTT | many | - | TRBJ2-3 | TRBV12-3/TRBV12-4
CASSLGTYGYTF | TGTGCCAGCAGTTTGGGGACCTATGGCTACACCTTC | many | - | TRBJ1-2 | TRBV12-3/TRBV12-4
CASSFGRGYTF | TGTGCCAGCAGTTTCGGACGGGGCTACACCTTC | few | - | TRBJ1-2 | TRBV12-3/TRBV12-4
CASSALAGDGSSYNEQFF | TGTGCCAGCAGTGCCCTAGCGGGCGATGGAAGCTCCTACAATGAGCAGTTCTTC | - | TRBD2 | TRBJ2-1 | TRBV25-1
CASIVDGRLPYEQYF | TGTGCCAGCATAGTAGACGGGCGTCTTCCCTACGAGCAGTACTTC | few | - | TRBJ2-7 | TRBV2
CSARIPRTVNTEAFF | TGCAGTGCTAGAATTCCCCGGACAGTTAACACTGAAGCTTTCTTT | many | - | TRBJ1-1 | TRBV20-1